The clone carrying this T cell receptor (beta chain) occurred a few times. The data are from a study of blood T cells in healthy people across ages. Together with a sample-barcoded 5' primer, a J-beta primer mix was included in a second PCR lasting about 6 to 11 cycles. No fewer than 2.5 million CDR3-containing paired-end reads came from each sample. TCRdb reprocessed the 5' RACE reads via MiXCR and lists one record per CDR3 protein. The table lists about 630,000 distinct CDR3 sequences, around a fifth of them singletons. This CDR3 is 20 amino acids long. Losses at the gene ends were 2 bases for V and 2 bases for J; bases not matched to a gene: 18. Germline CDR1 DFQATT, CDR2 SNEGSKA (reference sequence). Total RNA, at least 5 micrograms per sample, came from PBMCs.

Material: blood. This sequence was found in a man in his sixties or seventies in good health. The chain recombines TRBV20-1 with TRBJ2-3; 11 bases agree with TRBD2. The CDR3 protein is CSARPLNSGLADMNTDTQYF. The CDR3 bases are TGCAGTGCTAGACCATTAAATTCGGGACTAGCGGACATGAACACAGATACGCAGTATTTT.